In this sample, the clone carrying this T cell receptor beta chain turned up a few times. What it recognizes is unknown. These data come from a study of post-analysis software for immune sequencing data. Points from the study as a whole: People with multiple sclerosis had a significantly lower normalized Chao1 diversity than controls did. Under the F measure, samples that were prepared in one batch clustered strongly together.

Unique molecular identifiers were present in the TCR beta cDNA libraries. From approximately 1 to 10 million T cells, 400,000 to 600,000 cDNA molecules were obtained. A single record per CDR3 protein comes from TCRdb applying MiXCR to the PCR reads. The data show about 800,000 distinct CDR3 sequences, 25% to 30% seen once. The specimen sequenced was blood. The source of this sequence is a girl aged 10-17 years with multiple sclerosis.

This CDR3 is CASRPGPTTDTQYF. Written as DNA, the CDR3 is TGCGCCAGCAGGCCAGGCCCTACCACAGATACGCAGTATTTT. V gene TRBV5-1 combines with J gene TRBJ2-3, with D unclear. V lost 5 bases to trimming and J lost 2 bases, with 12 bases between them. The CDR3 is 14 residues long. Germline CDR1 reads SGHRS; CDR2 reads YFSETQ.